The T cell receptor beta chain described here comes from a study of breast tumors, draining lymph nodes, adjacent tissues. The CDR3 runs to 15 residues. The germline gives CDR1 SSHAT, CDR2 FNYEAQ (reference sequence). From the multiplex PCR reads, TCRdb called clonotypes with MiXCR, one entry per CDR3 protein. The sample shows over 200,000 distinct CDR3 sequences, approximately 36% of them seen only once. Samples came from axillary lymph nodes draining the breast cancer. Concerning this clonotype: Its antigen remains unknown. Its ends do not fully match the called genes, so a read error is possible.

Study observations and caveats: Findings are consistent with lymph node origin and intratumoral expansion of most tumor T cells. Tumor TCR diversity was below lymph nodes but above nontumor tissue.

This rearrangement joins TRBV7-7 to TRBJ2-5; tentatively, D is TRBD1 (5 bases). The TCR comes from a female donor with breast cancer. Some clones in this sample may be carry-over from other donors' samples. Sequences were obtained from axillary lymph node tissue. The chain's CDR3 is CASSEPGSAQETQYF. The CDR3 DNA reads TGTGCTAGCAGCGAGCCAGGGTCGGCCCAAGAGACCCAGTACTTC. Supplemented by reference TRBV7-7 and TRBJ2-5, the full variable domain reads GAGVSQSPRYKVTKRGQDVTLRCDPISSHATLYWYQQALGQGPEFLTYFNYEAQPDKSGLPSDRFSAERPEGSISTLTIQRTEQRDSAMYRCASSEPGSAQETQYFGPGTRLLVL.